Shown below are 2 T cell receptor beta chains from a single sample sequenced in a study of T-cell reconstitution after alpha-beta-depleted transplantation in children. Using unique molecular identifiers, the investigators prepared the TCRbeta library. TCRdb re-analysed the PCR reads in MiXCR, keeping a single row per CDR3 protein. The sample records approximately 640,000 distinct CDR3 sequences, approximately 16% being singletons. This specimen was PBMCs from the stem cell graft donor, taken from the stem cell graft. These receptors all come from a human donor who donated a stem cell graft to a child with acute myeloid leukemia.

The genes are TRBV29-1 and TRBJ2-4; the D is unclear. The CDR3 sequence is 15 residues long. Germline CDR1 SQVTM, CDR2 ANQGSEA. Trimming shortened V by 0 bases and J by 3 bases, and 12 bases separated the two germline ends. CDR3 residues: CSVEDLVALKNIQYF. The CDR3, as DNA: TGCAGCGTTGAAGATCTAGTCGCGCTCAAAAACATTCAGTACTTC.

This clonotype was seen a few times. The chain carries TRBV20-1 and TRBJ1-1; TRBD1 is a possible D gene (6 bases). This CDR3 has 16 amino acids. Germline assignment: CDR1 DFQATT and CDR2 SNEGSKA (reference sequence). Trimming pared 3 bases from V and 3 bases from J, leaving 20 bases between. This CDR3 reads CSARDQGPLTHTEAFF. The CDR3 DNA sequence: TGCAGTGCTAGGGATCAGGGGCCCCTTACCCACACTGAAGCTTTCTTT.